This entry is about one TCR beta chain. Using its own MiXCR run on the reads, TCRdb lists one record per CDR3 protein. The sample has approximately 500,000 distinct CDR3 sequences, approximately 25% seen once. These data originate in a study of T cell repertoires in cytomegalovirus infection. This CDR3 contains 15 residues. Per germline, CDR1 LGHNA and CDR2 YSLEER. Trimming cost V 1 base and J 2 bases, with 9 bases left between them. The TCR comes from a human donor in good health (CMV status not recorded). Some clones in this sample may be carry-over from other donors' samples. The sample comprised PBMCs. The chain employs TRBV4-3 and TRBJ2-1; D perhaps matches TRBD2 (5 bases). The CDR3 DNA reads TGCGCCAGCAGCCAAGGGGAGTACGCCTACAATGAGCAGTTCTTC. It codes for CASSQGEYAYNEQFF.